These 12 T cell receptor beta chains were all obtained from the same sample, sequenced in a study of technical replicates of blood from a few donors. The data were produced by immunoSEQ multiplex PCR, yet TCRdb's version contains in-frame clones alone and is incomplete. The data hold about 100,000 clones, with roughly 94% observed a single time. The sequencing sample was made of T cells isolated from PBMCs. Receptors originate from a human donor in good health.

For the CDR3, the DNA is TGTGCCAGCAGCTTGGCGGACAGGGGCTACGAGCAGTACTTC. Its translation: CASSLADRGYEQYF. The J gene is TRBJ2-7, the V gene TRBV5-4; 9 bases match TRBD1. This CDR3 region has 14 residues. With 0 bases clipped from V and 3 bases from J, the junction kept 1 base outside the gene matches. Germline V gene data show CDR1 as SGHNT and CDR2 as YYREEE (reference sequence). Together with reference TRBV5-4 and TRBJ2-7, the CDR3 gives the full variable domain: ETGVTQSPTHLIKTRGQQVTLRCSSQSGHNTVSWYQQALGQGPQFIFQYYREEENGRGNFPPRFSGLQFPNYSSELNVNALELDDSALYLCASSLADRGYEQYFGPGTRLTVT.

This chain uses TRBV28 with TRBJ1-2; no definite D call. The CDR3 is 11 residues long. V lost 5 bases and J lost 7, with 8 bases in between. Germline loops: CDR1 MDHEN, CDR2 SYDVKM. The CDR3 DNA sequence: TGTGCCAGCAGTAAAGCGAGTGGCTACACCTTC. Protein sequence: CASSKASGYTF.

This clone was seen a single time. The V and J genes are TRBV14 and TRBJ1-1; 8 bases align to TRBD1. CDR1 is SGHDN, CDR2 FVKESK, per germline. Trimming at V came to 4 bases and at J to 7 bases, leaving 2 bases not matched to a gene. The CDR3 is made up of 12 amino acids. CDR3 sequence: CASSLGTGEAFF. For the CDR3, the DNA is TGTGCCAGCAGCCTTGGGACAGGTGAAGCTTTCTTT.

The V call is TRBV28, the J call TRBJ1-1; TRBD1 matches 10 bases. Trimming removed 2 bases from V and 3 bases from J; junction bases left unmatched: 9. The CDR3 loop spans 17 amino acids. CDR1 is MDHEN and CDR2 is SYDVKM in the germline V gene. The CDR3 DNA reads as TGTGCCAGCAGTTTAACGACAGGGGGCGGGCAGGACACTGAAGCTTTCTTT. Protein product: CASSLTTGGGQDTEAFF.

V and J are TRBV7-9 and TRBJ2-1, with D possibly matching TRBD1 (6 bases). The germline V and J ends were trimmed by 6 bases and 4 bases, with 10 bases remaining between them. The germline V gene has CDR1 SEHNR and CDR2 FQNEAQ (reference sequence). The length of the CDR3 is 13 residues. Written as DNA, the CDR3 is TGTGCCAGCAGGTTGGACAGTTACAATGAGCAGTTCTTC. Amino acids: CASRLDSYNEQFF. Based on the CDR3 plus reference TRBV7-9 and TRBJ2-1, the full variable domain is DTGVSQNPRHKITKRGQNVTFRCDPISEHNRLYWYRQTLGQGPEFLTYFQNEAQLEKSRLLSDRFSAERPKGSFSTLEIQRTEQGDSAMYLCASRLDSYNEQFFGPGTRLTVL.

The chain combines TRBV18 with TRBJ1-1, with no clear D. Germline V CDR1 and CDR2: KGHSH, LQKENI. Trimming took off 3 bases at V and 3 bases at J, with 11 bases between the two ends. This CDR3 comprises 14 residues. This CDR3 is CASSPTMSDTEAFF. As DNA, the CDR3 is TGTGCCAGCTCACCCACCATGTCAGACACTGAAGCTTTCTTT.

The CDR3 bases are TGCGCCAGCAGCCAAGATTACAGGGGAGGCGCAGATACGCAGTATTTT. Protein product: CASSQDYRGGADTQYF. This sequence joins TRBV4-1 and TRBJ2-3; D possibly corresponds to TRBD1 (7 bases). Germline-derived CDR1 and CDR2 are MGHRA and YSYEKL. V lost 0 bases to trimming and J lost 4 bases, with 14 bases between them. The CDR3 extends over 16 amino acids.

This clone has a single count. DNA for the CDR3: TGTGCCAGCAGTATCGGACTAGCGGTGTACAATGAGCAGTTCTTC. Translation gives CASSIGLAVYNEQFF. The chain has TRBV6-4 and TRBJ2-1; TRBD2 matches 10 bases. Trimming removed 5 bases from V and 4 bases from J; junction bases left unmatched: 5. This CDR3 has 15 residues. In germline, CDR1 is MRHNA, CDR2 SNTAGT.

In nucleotides, the CDR3 is TGTGCCAGCAGTCTGGACAGGGTCCGGCCCCAGCATTTT. Translation gives CASSLDRVRPQHF. The chain recombines TRBV27 with TRBJ1-5; 8 bases fit TRBD1. The V gene end was trimmed by 5 bases and the J gene end by 9 bases; junction bases not matched to a gene: 6. CDR1 and CDR2 (germline): MNHEY, SMNVEV (reference sequence). The CDR3 consists of 13 residues.

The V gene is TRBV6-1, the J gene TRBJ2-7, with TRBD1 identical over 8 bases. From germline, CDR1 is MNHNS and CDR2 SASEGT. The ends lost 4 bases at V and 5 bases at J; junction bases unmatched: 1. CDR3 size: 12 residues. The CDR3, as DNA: TGTGCCAGCAGTGTGACAGGGGACGAGCAGTACTTC. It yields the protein CASSVTGDEQYF.

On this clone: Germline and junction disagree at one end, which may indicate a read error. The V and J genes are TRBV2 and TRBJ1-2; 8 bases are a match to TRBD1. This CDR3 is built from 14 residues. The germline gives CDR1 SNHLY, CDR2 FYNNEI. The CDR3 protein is CASAEADRVTSLPF. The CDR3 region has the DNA TGTGCCAGCGCGGAGGCGGACAGGGTTACTTCATTACCCTTC. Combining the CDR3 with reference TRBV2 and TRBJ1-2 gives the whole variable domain EPEVTQTPSHQVTQMGQEVILRCVPISNHLYFYWYRQILGQKVEFLVSFYNNEISEKSEIFDDQFSVERPDGSNFTLKIRSTKLEDSAMYFCASAEADRVTSLPFGSGTRLTVV.

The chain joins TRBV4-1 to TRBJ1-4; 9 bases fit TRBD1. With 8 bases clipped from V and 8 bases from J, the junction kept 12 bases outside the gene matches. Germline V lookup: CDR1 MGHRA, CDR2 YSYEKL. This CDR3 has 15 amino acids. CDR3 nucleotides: TGCGCCAGCCGAAAAACAGGGGGCGCGCGGGAAAAACTGTTTTTT. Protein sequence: CASRKTGGAREKLFF.